This TCR beta chain appears in the sequencing data of a study of T cells after yellow fever vaccination. Study context: SMART-Seq v4 Ultra Low Input handled preparation of low-cell-number fractions.

This clonotype has only a few counts. TCRdb recomputed calls from the 5' RACE reads with MiXCR, one row per CDR3 protein. The sample includes about 370,000 distinct CDR3 sequences, 11% of them seen just once. V shed 2 bases and J shed 4 bases, with 24 bases lying between them. The CDR3 has 19 amino acids. Germline V gene sequence: CDR1 SGHVS, CDR2 FQNEAQ. This specimen consisted of PBMCs, obtained on the day of the first yellow fever vaccination. V is TRBV7-8 and J is TRBJ1-5; tentatively, D is TRBD1 (5 bases). The sequence derives from a man aged 18 to 29 who received the YFV17D yellow fever vaccine. The DNA of the CDR3 is TGTGCCAGCAGCTTAATTAGTACGCGGGGCCCCGGGGAAAATCAGCCCCAGCATTTT. As protein: CASSLISTRGPGENQPQHF. Filled out from reference TRBV7-8 and TRBJ1-5, the complete variable domain reads GAGVSQSPRYKVAKRGQDVALRCDPISGHVSLFWYQQALGQGPEFLTYFQNEAQLDKSGLPSDRFFAERPEGSVSTLKIQRTQQEDSAVYLCASSLISTRGPGENQPQHFGDGTRLSIL.